A selection of T cell receptor beta chains follows, all from one sample in a study of T cell repertoires in cytomegalovirus infection. TCRdb re-analysed the reads in MiXCR, keeping a single row per CDR3 protein. The table records approximately 190,000 distinct CDR3 sequences, about a tenth of them present only once. The specimen sequenced was PBMCs. The receptors originated from a human donor in good health (CMV status not recorded). Some clones in this sample may be carry-over from other donors' samples. The CDR3 runs from the conserved cysteine through the conserved F or W. A D gene is named only where the DNA matches it firmly. Clone size is stated in some rows and not others, as once, few, many or a class when expanded.

abundance	d_gene	v_gene	j_gene	CDR3aa	CDR3nt
many	TRBD2	TRBV11-2	TRBJ2-1	CASSSTGTSGSYNEQFF	TGTGCCAGCAGCTCAACCGGGACTAGCGGCTCCTACAATGAGCAGTTCTTC
few	-	TRBV28	TRBJ2-5	CASSFDLQGRMDF	TGTGCCAGCAGTTTCGATTTACAGGGCCGGATGGACTTC
many	-	TRBV5-4	TRBJ1-1	CASSLTGVYSDTEAFF	TGTGCCAGCAGCTTGACAGGTGTCTATTCGGACACTGAAGCTTTCTTT
many	-	TRBV7-6	TRBJ2-5	CASSLGFPGPGTSQETQYF	TGTGCCAGCAGCTTAGGGTTCCCAGGACCGGGGACTTCCCAAGAGACCCAGTACTTC
many	-	TRBV24-1	TRBJ2-5	CATSDMNTYPGHQETQYF	TGTGCCACCAGTGATATGAATACCTATCCGGGACATCAAGAGACCCAGTACTTC
few	-	TRBV20-1	TRBJ1-1	CSARDRRTVAGGAFF	TGCAGTGCTAGAGACCGGAGGACAGTGGCTGGGGGAGCTTTCTTT
many	-	TRBV28	TRBJ1-5	CASLGGWGSNQPQHF	TGTGCCAGCCTTGGAGGGTGGGGGAGCAATCAGCCCCAGCATTTT
many	-	TRBV7-2	TRBJ1-5	CASSLGVQPNQPQHF	TGTGCCAGCAGCTTGGGCGTACAGCCCAATCAGCCCCAGCATTTT
many	-	TRBV7-2	TRBJ1-5	CASSQTGPGQPQHF	TGTGCCAGCAGCCAAACAGGGCCGGGTCAGCCCCAGCATTTT
-	-	TRBV6-5	TRBJ2-7	CASSYFAPDTGRSEQYF	TGTGCCAGCAGTTACTTTGCCCCCGATACAGGCCGGTCCGAGCAGTACTTC
-	TRBD1	TRBV12-3/TRBV12-4	TRBJ1-1	CASSYTGTETEAFF	TGTGCCAGCAGCTATACCGGGACAGAAACTGAAGCTTTCTTT
many	-	TRBV7-2	TRBJ2-3	CASSSGTLRDTQYF	TGTGCCAGCAGCTCAGGGACACTAAGAGATACGCAGTATTTT
many	-	TRBV7-8	TRBJ2-6	CASSLAGGAAGANVLTF	TGTGCCAGCAGCTTAGCAGGGGGGGCCGCTGGGGCCAACGTCCTGACTTTC
many	-	TRBV28	TRBJ1-1	CASTGRAMNTEAFF	TGTGCCAGCACCGGGAGAGCCATGAACACTGAAGCTTTCTTT
many	TRBD2	TRBV7-2	TRBJ2-5	CASSHGTSFSGTQYF	TGTGCCAGCAGTCATGGGACTAGCTTTTCGGGGACCCAGTACTTC
-	-	TRBV7-2	TRBJ1-3	CASSFYHGNTIYF	TGTGCCAGCAGCTTTTACCATGGAAACACCATATATTTT
many	TRBD2	TRBV27	TRBJ2-7	CASSPPGGRALYEQYF	TGTGCCAGCAGTCCCCCGGGCGGGAGGGCCCTCTACGAGCAGTACTTC
-	TRBD2	TRBV14	TRBJ2-1	CASSPYASGIHNEQFF	TGTGCCAGCAGCCCCTACGCTAGCGGGATTCACAATGAGCAGTTCTTC
-	-	TRBV29-1	TRBJ2-3	CGVGTDTDTQYF	TGCGGCGTTGGAACAGACACAGATACGCAGTATTTT
many	-	TRBV7-2	TRBJ1-2	CASSLVFRRTPNYGYTF	TGTGCCAGCAGCTTAGTGTTTAGACGGACGCCTAACTATGGCTACACCTTC
many	TRBD1	TRBV18	TRBJ2-1	CASSHRSGQGRRNEQFF	TGTGCCAGCTCGCACCGCTCTGGACAGGGCCGTCGCAATGAGCAGTTCTTC
many	-	TRBV7-2	TRBJ1-5	CASSGGGTFNQPQHF	TGTGCCAGCAGCGGGGGTGGGACTTTCAATCAGCCCCAGCATTTT
few	TRBD2	TRBV11-2	TRBJ2-5	CASRRLAGEETQYF	TGTGCCAGCAGGAGACTAGCGGGGGAAGAGACCCAGTACTTC
few	-	TRBV6-2/TRBV6-3	TRBJ2-1	CASSYVPVAYNEQFF	TGTGCCAGCAGTTACGTACCCGTGGCCTACAATGAGCAGTTCTTC
-	-	TRBV29-1	TRBJ2-7	CSASGNRINWDEQYF	TGCAGCGCCTCCGGGAACAGGATAAATTGGGACGAGCAGTACTTC
few	-	TRBV10-2	TRBJ2-7	CASSSLAYEQYF	TGCGCCAGCAGTAGCCTAGCCTACGAGCAGTACTTC
once	-	TRBV20-1	TRBJ1-1	CSAPSGTVMNTEAFF	TGCAGTGCCCCTTCAGGTACCGTCATGAACACTGAAGCTTTCTTT
many	-	TRBV6-1	TRBJ2-7	CASSMSRDSGEQYF	TGTGCCAGCAGTATGTCCCGGGACTCGGGCGAGCAGTACTTC
-	-	TRBV6-5	TRBJ1-4	CASKPTGTDLGVGDF	TGTGCCAGCAAACCGACGGGGACGGACCTCGGTGTCGGGGATTTT
many	-	TRBV6-5	TRBJ2-3	CASKEEPSTDTQYF	TGTGCCAGCAAAGAGGAACCCAGCACAGATACGCAGTATTTT
few	TRBD1	TRBV29-1	TRBJ1-5	CSVAGRGNQPQHF	TGCAGCGTTGCGGGCAGGGGGAATCAGCCCCAGCATTTT
many	-	TRBV29-1	TRBJ2-5	CSVEASTSWSETQYF	TGCAGCGTTGAAGCCAGCACTAGCTGGAGTGAGACCCAGTACTTC
-	TRBD1	TRBV6-2/TRBV6-3	TRBJ2-7	CASRNTGTGGEQYF	TGTGCCAGCAGAAATACCGGGACAGGGGGAGAGCAGTACTTC
many	TRBD2	TRBV28	TRBJ2-5	CASRFRGSGGTSQYF	TGTGCCAGCAGATTCCGGGGGAGCGGGGGGACGTCCCAGTACTTC
-	TRBD2	TRBV28	TRBJ2-1	CASSNGGADEQFF	TGTGCCAGCAGTAACGGGGGGGCCGATGAGCAGTTCTTC
many	TRBD1	TRBV6-2/TRBV6-3	TRBJ2-1	CASSYDGTGLGDEQFF	TGTGCCAGCAGTTACGATGGGACAGGCCTGGGGGATGAGCAGTTCTTC
many	TRBD1	TRBV6-5	TRBJ2-3	CASSRQGSKSDTQYF	TGTGCCAGCAGCCGACAGGGGAGTAAGTCAGATACGCAGTATTTT
few	-	TRBV29-1	TRBJ2-2	CSAEKSTNTGELFF	TGCAGCGCCGAGAAGAGTACGAACACCGGGGAGCTGTTTTTT
-	TRBD1	TRBV7-2	TRBJ2-6	CASSDRGSFSRAHVLTF	TGTGCCAGCAGTGACAGGGGCTCCTTTTCTCGGGCCCACGTCCTGACTTTC
few	-	TRBV2	TRBJ2-1	CASRGNARGEQFF	TGTGCCAGCAGGGGGAATGCTAGGGGTGAGCAGTTCTTC